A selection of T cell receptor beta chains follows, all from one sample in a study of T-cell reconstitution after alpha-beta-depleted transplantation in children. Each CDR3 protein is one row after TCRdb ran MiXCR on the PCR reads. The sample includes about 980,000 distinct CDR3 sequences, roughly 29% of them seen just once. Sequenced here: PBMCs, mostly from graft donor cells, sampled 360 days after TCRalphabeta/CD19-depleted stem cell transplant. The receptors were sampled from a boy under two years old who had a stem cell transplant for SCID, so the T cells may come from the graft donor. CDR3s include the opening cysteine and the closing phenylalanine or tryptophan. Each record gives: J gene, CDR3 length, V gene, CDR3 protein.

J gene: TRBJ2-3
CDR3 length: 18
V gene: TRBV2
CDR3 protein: CASFYMTSGGAGTDTQYF

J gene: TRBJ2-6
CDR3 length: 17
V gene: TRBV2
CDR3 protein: CASSEEGRAPGANVLTF

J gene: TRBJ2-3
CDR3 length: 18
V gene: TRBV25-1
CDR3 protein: CASSKVMGLAGSKDTQYF

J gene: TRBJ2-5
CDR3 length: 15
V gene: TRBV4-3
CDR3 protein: CASSQILRGEETQYF

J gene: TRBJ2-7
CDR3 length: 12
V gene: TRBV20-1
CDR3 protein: CSALPTSYEQYF

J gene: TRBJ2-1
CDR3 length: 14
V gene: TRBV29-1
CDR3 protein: CSVGTSGGDNEQFF

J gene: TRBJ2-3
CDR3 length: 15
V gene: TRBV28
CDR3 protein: CASSFGGSVTDTQYF

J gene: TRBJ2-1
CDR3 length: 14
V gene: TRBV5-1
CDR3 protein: CASTLIAGGHEQFF

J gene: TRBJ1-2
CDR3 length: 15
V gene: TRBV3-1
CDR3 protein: CASSPARAWADGYTF

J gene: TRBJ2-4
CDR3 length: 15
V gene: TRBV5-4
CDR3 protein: CASSLGWGGKNIQYF

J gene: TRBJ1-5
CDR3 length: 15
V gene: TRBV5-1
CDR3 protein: CASSLRWEGNQPQHF

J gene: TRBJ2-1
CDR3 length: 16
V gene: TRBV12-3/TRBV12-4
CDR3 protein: CASRESLAGAVSEQFF

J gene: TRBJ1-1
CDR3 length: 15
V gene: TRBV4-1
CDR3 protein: CASSPYRGRDTEAFF

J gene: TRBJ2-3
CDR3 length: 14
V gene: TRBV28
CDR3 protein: CASISGGSTDTQYF

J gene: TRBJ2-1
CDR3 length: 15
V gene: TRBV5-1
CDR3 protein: CASSLRAGGNNEQFF

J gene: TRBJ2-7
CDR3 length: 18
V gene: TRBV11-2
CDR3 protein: CASSPRPGLAGEAYEQYF

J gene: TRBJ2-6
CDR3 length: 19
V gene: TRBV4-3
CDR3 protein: CASSQGVRQGNSGANVLTF

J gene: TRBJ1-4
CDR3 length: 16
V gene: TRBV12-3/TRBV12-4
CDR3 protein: CASPHGSLSSNEKLFF

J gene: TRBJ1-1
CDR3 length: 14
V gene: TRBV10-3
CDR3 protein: CAINPTGANTEAFF